This TCR beta chain comes out of a study of T cell changes during pregnancy in multiple sclerosis. Germline CDR1 reads MRHNA; CDR2 reads SNTAGT. The J segment lost 1 base and the V segment lost 5 bases, leaving 4 bases of the junction unmatched. The CDR3 consists of 14 residues. The table lists this clone with a few counts. Generated by immunoSEQ multiplex PCR, the TCRdb table keeps only in-frame clones and is missing some. The data show around 69,000 clones, roughly 92% seen once. Sequences were derived from peripheral blood, sampled in the second trimester of pregnancy. The J gene is TRBJ1-2, the V gene TRBV6-4; 7 bases align to TRBD1. The origin of this receptor is a female donor in good health, enrolled as a control in a pregnancy study. CDR3 amino acids: CASSPGGSNYGYTF. The CDR3 nucleotides read TGTGCCAGCAGTCCAGGGGGGAGTAACTATGGCTACACCTTC.